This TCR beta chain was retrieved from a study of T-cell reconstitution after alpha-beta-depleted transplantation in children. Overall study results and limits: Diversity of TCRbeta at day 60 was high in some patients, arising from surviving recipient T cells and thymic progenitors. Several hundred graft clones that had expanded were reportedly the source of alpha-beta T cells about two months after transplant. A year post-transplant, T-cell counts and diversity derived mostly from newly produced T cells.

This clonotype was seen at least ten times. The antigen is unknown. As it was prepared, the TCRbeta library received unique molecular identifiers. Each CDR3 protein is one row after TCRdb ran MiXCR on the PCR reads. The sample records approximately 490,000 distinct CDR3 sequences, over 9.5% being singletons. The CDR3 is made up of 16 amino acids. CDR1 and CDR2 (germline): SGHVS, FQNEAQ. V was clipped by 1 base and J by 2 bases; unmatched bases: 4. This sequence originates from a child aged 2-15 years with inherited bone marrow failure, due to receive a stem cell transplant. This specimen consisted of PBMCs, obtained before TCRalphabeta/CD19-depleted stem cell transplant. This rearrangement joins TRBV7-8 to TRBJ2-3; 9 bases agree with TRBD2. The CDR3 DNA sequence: TGTGCCAGCAGCTTAGGGGCGGGAGGGCCCACAGATACGCAGTATTTT. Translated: CASSLGAGGPTDTQYF.